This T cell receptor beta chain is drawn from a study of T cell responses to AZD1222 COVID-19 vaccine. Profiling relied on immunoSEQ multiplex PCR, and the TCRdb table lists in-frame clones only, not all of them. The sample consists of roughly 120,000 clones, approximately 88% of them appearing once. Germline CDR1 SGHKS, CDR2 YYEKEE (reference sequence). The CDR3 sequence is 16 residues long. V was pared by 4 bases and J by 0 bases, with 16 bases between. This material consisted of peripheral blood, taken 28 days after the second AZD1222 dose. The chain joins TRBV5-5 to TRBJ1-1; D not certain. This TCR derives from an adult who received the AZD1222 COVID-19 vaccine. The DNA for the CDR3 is TGTGCCAGCAGCCTGGGTGCTAGGGTTATGAACACTGAAGCTTTCTTT. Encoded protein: CASSLGARVMNTEAFF.